The 30 T cell receptor beta chains reported below all come from one sample, sequenced in a study of T cells after posttransplantation cyclophosphamide. Treatment was busulfan-fludarabine conditioning, a marrow graft, and cyclophosphamide on days +3 and +4. Some clones are missing from TCRdb's copy, which holds only in-frame ones; the method was immunoSEQ multiplex PCR. The data list thousands of clones, none observed once; roughly a tenth falls to the top ten. Material: PBMCs, obtained after allogeneic stem cell transplant with posttransplant cyclophosphamide. The receptors here all came from a female patient in her 50s who received an allogeneic stem cell transplant from a related donor, was CMV-positive, and had no GVHD. The T cells may come from the graft donor.

There are many counts of this clone. The chain joins TRBV7-9 to TRBJ1-2; 7 nucleotides align to TRBD1. This CDR3 is built from 16 residues. After removal of 2 bases from V and 7 bases from J, the junction contained 13 bases not matched to a gene. Germline CDR1 reads SEHNR; CDR2 reads FQNEAQ (reference sequence). CDR3 loop: CASSLWAQTGKSGYTF. The DNA for the CDR3 is TGTGCCAGCAGCTTATGGGCCCAGACAGGGAAAAGTGGCTACACCTTC. The whole variable domain, remainder taken from reference TRBV7-9 and TRBJ1-2, is DTGVSQNPRHKITKRGQNVTFRCDPISEHNRLYWYRQTLGQGPEFLTYFQNEAQLEKSRLLSDRFSAERPKGSFSTLEIQRTEQGDSAMYLCASSLWAQTGKSGYTFGSGTRLTVV.

This clone was recorded at least ten times. The CDR3 sequence is CASSLRPSGLPGELFF. The CDR3 DNA is TGTGCCAGCAGTTTAAGGCCCAGCGGGCTCCCCGGGGAGCTGTTTTTT. The V gene is TRBV28, the J gene TRBJ2-2; D may be TRBD2 (6 bases). Per the germline V gene, CDR1 is MDHEN and CDR2 is SYDVKM. The CDR3 totals 16 residues. With 2 bases removed from V and 6 bases from J, the gap between germline ends came to 16 bases. Combining the CDR3 with reference TRBV28 and TRBJ2-2 gives the whole variable domain DVKVTQSSRYLVKRTGEKVFLECVQDMDHENMFWYRQDPGLGLRLIYFSYDVKMKEKGDIPEGYSVSREKKERFSLILESASTNQTSMYLCASSLRPSGLPGELFFGEGSRLTVL.

This clone was seen repeatedly, ten times or more. CDR3 sequence reads: CASSLGQGRETQYF. Here the CDR3 DNA reads TGTGCCAGCAGCTTGGGACAGGGGCGAGAGACCCAGTACTTC. The chain couples TRBV11-3 to TRBJ2-5; 10 positions agree with TRBD1. The CDR3 sequence is 14 residues long. Unmatched junction bases numbered 2, after V lost 3 bases and J lost 4 bases. Germline V gene sequence: CDR1 SGHNT, CDR2 YENEEA.

In this sample, this clone turned up many times. The chain carries TRBV9 and TRBJ2-5; 12 bases align to TRBD2. CDR3 length equals 16 residues. The germline CDR1 and CDR2 sequences are SGDLS and YYNGEE. V lost 3 bases to trimming and J lost 5 bases; unmatched junction nucleotides: 8. CDR3 region: CASSASSGRASETQYF. CDR3 coding DNA: TGTGCCAGCAGCGCCTCTAGCGGGAGGGCGTCGGAGACCCAGTACTTC.

This clone was counted ten times or more. CDR3 loop: CSATTSQETQYF. The CDR3 DNA follows: TGCAGCGCTACGACTAGTCAAGAGACCCAGTACTTC. The rearrangement uses TRBV29-1 and TRBJ2-5, with a weak D call TRBD2 (6 bases). This CDR3 region has 12 residues. The V end was cut by 7 bases, the J end by 2 bases, with 11 bases between. Germline V gene data show CDR1 as SQVTM and CDR2 as ANQGSEA.

This clone was counted ten times or more. The chain links TRBV6-6 to TRBJ2-1, with TRBD2 matching over 7 bases. CDR3 length equals 16 residues. The germline V gene has CDR1 MNHNY and CDR2 SVGAGI (reference sequence). J was trimmed by 8 bases and V by 3 bases; bases with no gene match: 13. In DNA, the CDR3 is TGTGCCAGCAGTTATCCCACTATCGCGGGAGTTGATGAGCAGTTCTTC. Protein: CASSYPTIAGVDEQFF.

This clone was detected many times. The chain is built from TRBV5-6 and TRBJ1-1, with no clear D. This CDR3 region has 16 residues. CDR1 is SGHDT, CDR2 YYEEEE, per germline. Between the trimmed V and J ends, which lost 0 bases and 5 bases, there was a span of 17 bases. Here the CDR3 DNA reads TGTGCCAGCAGCTTGGTCGTCCCCAGTGGCAGGACTGAAGCTTTCTTT. This encodes CASSLVVPSGRTEAFF.

This clone was observed many times. The V call is TRBV28, the J call TRBJ2-2; D is unresolved. The CDR3 is 15 amino acids. Trimming shortened V by 3 bases and J by 4 bases, and 12 bases separated the two germline ends. Germline assignment: CDR1 MDHEN and CDR2 SYDVKM. The CDR3 reads CASSFLAAPTGELFF. CDR3 sequence (DNA): TGTGCCAGCAGTTTTTTAGCAGCCCCCACCGGGGAGCTGTTTTTT.

This clone has a count of ten or more. The chain combines TRBV15 with TRBJ2-5; 13 bases fit TRBD2. V dropped 2 bases and J dropped 5; count of bases not matched to a gene: 2. CDR1 and CDR2 from the germline V gene are LNHNV and YYDKDF (reference sequence). This CDR3 has 15 amino acids. The CDR3 here is CATSRLTSGRETQYF. CDR3 nucleotide sequence: TGTGCCACCAGCAGATTGACTAGCGGGAGGGAGACCCAGTACTTC.

This clone was picked up many times. The rearrangement uses TRBV7-2 and TRBJ1-1, with TRBD1 matching over 7 bases. V trimming: 5 bases; J trimming: 0 bases; junction bases outside the gene matches: 6. The germline gives CDR1 SGHTA, CDR2 FQGNSA. This CDR3 region has 15 residues. The CDR3 loop reads CASSPYRGLNTEAFF. In DNA form, the CDR3 reads TGTGCCAGCAGCCCCTACAGGGGACTGAACACTGAAGCTTTCTTT.

This clone has ten or more counts. The V gene is TRBV12-3 or TRBV12-4, the J gene TRBJ2-3; D gene ambiguous. V gave up 4 bases and J gave up 2 bases, with 10 bases separating them. This CDR3 is built from 14 residues. Written as DNA, the CDR3 is TGTGCCAGCAGTTACCAAACTACCACAGATACGCAGTATTTT. This encodes CASSYQTTTDTQYF.

At least ten counts were recorded for this clone. This chain links TRBV15 with TRBJ1-3, with 10 bases lining up with TRBD1. CDR3 length equals 16 residues. CDR1 and CDR2 (germline): LNHNV, YYDKDF (reference sequence). The V and J ends lost 3 bases and 2 bases, in that order; junction bases with no gene match: 4. CDR3 bases: TGTGCCACCAGCAGGGACAGGGGGGTTGCTGGAAACACCATATATTTT. It translates to CATSRDRGVAGNTIYF.

Many counts were recorded for this clone. The genes are TRBV5-5 and TRBJ1-1; no firm D call. The V end lost 5 bases, the J end lost 0 bases, and 8 bases lay between the germline ends. The CDR3 has 13 residues. Germline values: CDR1 SGHKS, CDR2 YYEKEE (reference sequence). In nucleotides, the CDR3 is TGTGCCAGCAGACCGACAATGAACACTGAAGCTTTCTTT. Translation gives CASRPTMNTEAFF.

In this sample, this clone turned up many times. The CDR3 reads CASSQEPHTPLRVDNEQFF. CDR3 coding DNA: TGTGCCAGCAGCCAAGAACCACACACCCCCCTTCGTGTTGACAATGAGCAGTTCTTC. This sequence joins TRBV14 and TRBJ2-1; D is uncertain. The germline V gene has CDR1 SGHDN and CDR2 FVKESK. The CDR3 contains 19 residues. Between the trimmed V and J ends, which lost 0 bases and 5 bases, there was a span of 23 bases.

This clone appeared many times. The chain couples TRBV2 to TRBJ2-2; the D is unclear. Germline V CDR1 and CDR2: SNHLY, FYNNEI. This CDR3 is 12 amino acids long. With 8 bases removed from V and 7 bases from J, the gap between germline ends came to 11 bases. The CDR3 bases are TGTGCCAGCCATAGGTCGGGCGGGGAGCTGTTTTTT. It translates to CASHRSGGELFF.

This clone came up many times. V and J are TRBV19 and TRBJ1-1; D not resolved. The germline gives CDR1 LNHDA, CDR2 SQIVND (reference sequence). This CDR3 comprises 16 residues. Deletions cut 3 bases from V and 2 bases from J, with 16 bases between. CDR3 residues: CASSITAATYNTEAFF. Here the CDR3 DNA reads TGTGCCAGTAGTATTACGGCGGCCACGTACAACACTGAAGCTTTCTTT.

This clone is classed as medium-sized (0.01 to 0.1%). The chain recombines TRBV7-9 with TRBJ2-7; 7 bases are a match to TRBD2. Germline CDR1 SEHNR, CDR2 FQNEAQ (reference sequence). V dropped 6 bases and J dropped 2; count of bases not matched to a gene: 7. This CDR3 has 14 amino acids. Here the CDR3 reads CASRSGGTTYEQYF. CDR3 DNA: TGTGCCAGCAGATCGGGGGGTACGACCTACGAGCAGTACTTC.

This clone was seen many times. V gene TRBV6-2 or TRBV6-3 combines with J gene TRBJ1-4; 12 nucleotides match TRBD1. In germline, CDR1 is MNHEY, CDR2 SVGEGT. The CDR3 runs 14 residues. Trimming removed 11 bases from V and 10 bases from J; junction bases left unmatched: 11. CDR3 amino acids: CAASSGTGGRKLFF. CDR3 sequence (DNA): TGTGCCGCCTCCTCCGGGACAGGGGGCAGAAAACTGTTTTTT.

This clone was detected ten times or more. The chain carries TRBV19 and TRBJ1-5; maybe TRBD1 (5 bases). Germline V gives CDR1 LNHDA, CDR2 SQIVND (reference sequence). The CDR3 loop spans 15 amino acids. Trimming pared 3 bases from V and 4 bases from J, leaving 13 bases between. The CDR3 here is CASSMGARGNQPQHF. The DNA for the CDR3 is TGTGCCAGTAGTATGGGCGCGAGGGGTAATCAGCCCCAGCATTTT.

In this sample, this clone is medium-sized. This chain connects TRBV5-8 to TRBJ1-1; 8 nucleotides align to TRBD1. The CDR3 extends over 16 amino acids. Germline trimming cut 1 base from V and 1 base from J; bases unmatched to any gene: 6. In germline, CDR1 is SGHTS, CDR2 YDEGEE. The CDR3 nucleotides are TGTGCCAGCAGCTTGTTTGTTGGGACAGGGAACACTGAAGCTTTCTTT. Protein: CASSLFVGTGNTEAFF.

This clone was recorded many times. The CDR3 loop reads CASSPGQVLPAFF. In DNA form, the CDR3 reads TGTGCCAGCTCACCGGGACAGGTCCTACCCGCTTTCTTT. The J gene is TRBJ1-1, the V gene TRBV18; 8 bases agree with TRBD1. This CDR3 is built from 13 residues. Germline V gene data show CDR1 as KGHSH and CDR2 as LQKENI. Unmatched junction bases numbered 8, after V lost 3 bases and J lost 11 bases.

This clone came up many times. This CDR3 is CASSVGLRTGELFF. CDR3 DNA sequence: TGTGCCAGCAGCGTAGGGCTCCGAACCGGGGAGCTGTTTTTT. The chain links TRBV9 to TRBJ2-2; unclear D gene. Per germline, CDR1 SGDLS and CDR2 YYNGEE. Trimming removed 0 bases at V and 5 bases at J, with 8 bases between. There are 14 residues in the CDR3. Together with reference TRBV9 and TRBJ2-2, the CDR3 gives the full variable domain: DSGVTQTPKHLITATGQRVTLRCSPRSGDLSVYWYQQSLDQGLQFLIQYYNGEERAKGNILERFSAQQFPDLHSELNLSSLELGDSALYFCASSVGLRTGELFFGEGSRLTVL.

This clone was recorded many times. J is TRBJ2-1 and V is TRBV5-1, with 8 bases fitting TRBD2. Germline-derived CDR1 and CDR2 are SGHRS and YFSETQ. Trimming removed 0 bases from V and 9 bases from J; junction bases left unmatched: 8. The CDR3 loop spans 15 amino acids. The CDR3: CASSLASGRDGEQFF. The CDR3 bases are TGCGCCAGCAGCTTGGCGAGCGGGAGAGACGGTGAGCAGTTCTTC.

The table lists this clone with many counts. The rearrangement uses TRBV9 and TRBJ1-1; TRBD1 matches at 8 bases. The CDR3 is 15 residues long. With V trimmed by 3 bases and J by 0 bases, 4 bases remained unmatched. The V gene's germline CDR1 is SGDLS and CDR2 YYNGEE. The CDR3 nucleotides are TGTGCCAGCAGCGCCCGACAGGGGATGAACACTGAAGCTTTCTTT. It translates to CASSARQGMNTEAFF.

This clone was recorded at least ten times. The chain recombines TRBV11-2 with TRBJ2-2, with a weak D call TRBD1 (6 bases). The CDR3 extends over 15 amino acids. Trimming pared 1 base from V and 6 bases from J, leaving 12 bases between. Germline CDR1 reads SGHAT; CDR2 reads FQNNGV. CDR3 protein: CASSLGTAHAGELFF. For the CDR3, the DNA is TGTGCCAGCAGCTTAGGGACAGCCCACGCCGGGGAGCTGTTTTTT. The variable domain in full, with the rest retrieved from reference TRBV11-2 and TRBJ2-2, is EAGVAQSPRYKIIEKRQSVAFWCNPISGHATLYWYQQILGQGPKLLIQFQNNGVVDDSQLPKDRFSAERLKGVDSTLKIQPAKLEDSAVYLCASSLGTAHAGELFFGEGSRLTVL.

In this sample, this clone turned up many times. The chain is built from TRBV7-9 and TRBJ2-3; TRBD2 matches 10 bases. The germline V gene encodes CDR1 SEHNR and CDR2 FQNEAQ (reference sequence). The trim removed 5 bases at V and 1 base at J, leaving 6 bases unmatched. This CDR3 contains 16 residues. This CDR3 is CASSLIAGGRTDTQYF. CDR3 DNA: TGTGCCAGCAGCCTTATAGCGGGAGGCCGCACAGATACGCAGTATTTT.

This clone was counted many times. The chain is built from TRBV24-1 and TRBJ2-3; D ambiguous. This CDR3 region has 15 residues. CDR1 and CDR2 from the germline V gene are KGHDR and SFDVKD. The germline V and J ends were trimmed by 3 bases and 0 bases, with 9 bases remaining between them. The CDR3 DNA reads TGTGCCACCAGTGATACCGGGTCTAGCACAGATACGCAGTATTTT. As protein: CATSDTGSSTDTQYF.

This clone was observed at least ten times. This chain uses TRBV5-1 with TRBJ2-7; tentative D call: TRBD1 (6 bases). The V and J ends lost 0 bases and 2 bases respectively, with 12 bases between them. The CDR3 runs to 15 residues. The germline gives CDR1 SGHRS, CDR2 YFSETQ. This CDR3 reads CASSLARGPTYEQYF. DNA for the CDR3: TGCGCCAGCAGCTTGGCCAGGGGACCAACCTACGAGCAGTACTTC.

This clone was found many times. CDR3 bases: TGTGCCAGCAGTTTCACGGACACTGAAGCTTTCTTT. It is translated as CASSFTDTEAFF. The chain has TRBV28 and TRBJ1-1; D is undetermined. The V end lost 3 bases, the J end lost 3 bases, and 5 bases lay between the germline ends. The CDR3 contains 12 residues. The germline CDR1 and CDR2 sequences are MDHEN and SYDVKM.

At least ten counts were recorded for this clone. The chain combines TRBV19 with TRBJ2-1; the match to TRBD1 covers 10 bases. This CDR3 has 15 amino acids. The germline V gene has CDR1 LNHDA and CDR2 SQIVND (reference sequence). J lost 4 bases, V lost 3 bases, and 3 bases had no gene match. The CDR3 DNA sequence: TGTGCCAGTAGTATGACAGGGGGCGCGTACAATGAGCAGTTCTTC. The encoded protein is CASSMTGGAYNEQFF. Drawing the rest from reference TRBV19 and TRBJ2-1, the complete variable domain is DGGITQSPKYLFRKEGQNVTLSCEQNLNHDAMYWYRQDPGQGLRLIYYSQIVNDFQKGDIAEGYSVSREKKESFPLTVTSAQKNPTAFYLCASSMTGGAYNEQFFGPGTRLTVL.